This T cell receptor (beta chain) is drawn from a study of blood T cell repertoires in COVID-19. Study-level background: Samples taken during acute and convalescent COVID-19 were collected in the United States, Italy and Spain.

Per the original methods: Estimation of nucleated cell counts relied on the amplification of reference gene primers. Profiled with immunoSEQ multiplex PCR; TCRdb holds only in-frame clones, not every one. V, J and clone size are taken as reported in that table, and D and trimming were inferred from the DNA itself. The sample lists under 300,000 clones; around 88% were seen once. The CDR3 consists of 14 residues. V was clipped by 10 bases and J by 0 bases, with 15 bases between them. CDR1 LNHDA and CDR2 SQIVND come from the germline V gene (reference sequence). Participants were aged about 18 to 90 years, lived in 20 to 25 US areas, and enrolled virtually. Self-reported history from a screening survey and questionnaire set each donor's cohort.

This chain uses TRBV19 with TRBJ1-2; D is undetermined. The sample taken for sequencing was PBMCs or T cells enriched from blood (not recorded which). This clonotype originated in a middle-aged woman with acute COVID-19. The CDR3 protein is CATNPGRANYGYTF. The CDR3 DNA is TGTGCCACTAACCCGGGTCGCGCTAACTATGGCTACACCTTC.